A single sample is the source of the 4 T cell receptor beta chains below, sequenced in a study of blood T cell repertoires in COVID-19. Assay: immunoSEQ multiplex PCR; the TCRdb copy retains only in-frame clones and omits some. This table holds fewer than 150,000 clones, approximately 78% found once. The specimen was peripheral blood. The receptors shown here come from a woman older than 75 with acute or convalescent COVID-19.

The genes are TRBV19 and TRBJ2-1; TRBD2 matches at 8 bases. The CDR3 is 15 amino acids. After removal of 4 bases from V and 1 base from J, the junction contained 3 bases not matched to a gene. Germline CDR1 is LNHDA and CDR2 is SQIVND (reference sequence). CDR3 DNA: TGTGCCAGTAGTACAAGCGGGAGTTCCTACAATGAGCAGTTCTTC. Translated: CASSTSGSSYNEQFF. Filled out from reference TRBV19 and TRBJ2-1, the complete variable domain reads DGGITQSPKYLFRKEGQNVTLSCEQNLNHDAMYWYRQDPGQGLRLIYYSQIVNDFQKGDIAEGYSVSREKKESFPLTVTSAQKNPTAFYLCASSTSGSSYNEQFFGPGTRLTVL.

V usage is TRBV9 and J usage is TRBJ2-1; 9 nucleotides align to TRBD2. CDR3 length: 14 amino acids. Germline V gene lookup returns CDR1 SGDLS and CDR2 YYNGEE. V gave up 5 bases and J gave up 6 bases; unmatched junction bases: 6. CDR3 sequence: CASSSWREGNEQFF. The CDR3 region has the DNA TGTGCCAGCAGTAGTTGGCGGGAGGGCAATGAGCAGTTCTTC.

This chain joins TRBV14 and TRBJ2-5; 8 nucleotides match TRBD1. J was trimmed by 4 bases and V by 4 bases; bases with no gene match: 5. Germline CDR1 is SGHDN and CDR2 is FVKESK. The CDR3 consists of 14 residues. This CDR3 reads CASSRTGGRETQYF. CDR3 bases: TGTGCCAGCAGCCGTACAGGGGGGAGAGAGACCCAGTACTTC.

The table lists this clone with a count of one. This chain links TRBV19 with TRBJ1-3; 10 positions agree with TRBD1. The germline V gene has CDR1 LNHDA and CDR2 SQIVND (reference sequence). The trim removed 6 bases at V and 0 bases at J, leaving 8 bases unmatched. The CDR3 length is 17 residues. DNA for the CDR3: TGTGCCAGTAGGGACCGGCGGACAGGGGGCTCTGGAAACACCATATATTTT. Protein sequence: CASRDRRTGGSGNTIYF.